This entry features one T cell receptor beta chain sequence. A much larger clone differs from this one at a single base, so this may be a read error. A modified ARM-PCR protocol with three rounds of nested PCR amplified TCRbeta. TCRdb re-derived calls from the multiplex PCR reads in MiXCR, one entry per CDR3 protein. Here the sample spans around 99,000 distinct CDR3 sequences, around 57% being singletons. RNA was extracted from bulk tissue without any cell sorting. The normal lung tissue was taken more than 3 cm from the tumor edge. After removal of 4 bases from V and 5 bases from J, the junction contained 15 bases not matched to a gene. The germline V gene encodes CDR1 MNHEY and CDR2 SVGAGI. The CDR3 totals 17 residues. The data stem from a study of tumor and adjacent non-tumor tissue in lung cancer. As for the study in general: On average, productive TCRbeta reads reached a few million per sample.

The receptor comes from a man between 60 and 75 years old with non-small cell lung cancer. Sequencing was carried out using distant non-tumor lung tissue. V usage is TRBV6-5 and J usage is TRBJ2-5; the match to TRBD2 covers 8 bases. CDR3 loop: CASSSGLAGRSGETQYF. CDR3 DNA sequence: TGTGCCAGCAGTTCCGGACTAGCAGGGAGATCAGGGGAGACCCAGTACTTC.